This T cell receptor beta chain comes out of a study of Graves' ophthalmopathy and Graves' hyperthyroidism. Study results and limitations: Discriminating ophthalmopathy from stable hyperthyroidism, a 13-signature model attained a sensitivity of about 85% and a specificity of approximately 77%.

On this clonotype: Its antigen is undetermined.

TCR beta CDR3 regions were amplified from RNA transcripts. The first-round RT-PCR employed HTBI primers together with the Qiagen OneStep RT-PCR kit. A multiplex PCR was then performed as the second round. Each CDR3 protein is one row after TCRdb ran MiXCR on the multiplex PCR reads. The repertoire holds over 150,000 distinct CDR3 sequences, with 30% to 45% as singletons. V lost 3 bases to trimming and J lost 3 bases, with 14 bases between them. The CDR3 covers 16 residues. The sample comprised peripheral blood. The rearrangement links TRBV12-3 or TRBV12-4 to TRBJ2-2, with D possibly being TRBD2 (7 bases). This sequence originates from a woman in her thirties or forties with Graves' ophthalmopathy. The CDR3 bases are TGTGCCAGCAGTTTGTTCGGGGGGCCGGACACCGGGGAGCTGTTTTTT. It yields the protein CASSLFGGPDTGELFF.